This entry lists 12 T cell receptor beta chains sequenced from one sample in a study of CD8+CD57+ T cells in acquired aplastic anemia. Using genomic DNA as the template, TCR beta VDJ and CDR3 profiling was carried out. Each CDR3 protein gets one entry after TCRdb re-called the reads with MiXCR. The sample lists 150,000 to 200,000 distinct CDR3 sequences, 55% to 75% occurring once. Sequencing was done on a sample of sorted CD4+, CD8+, or CD8+CD57+ T cells (not recorded which) from PBMCs. The receptors here all came from a human donor in good health.

The genes are TRBV27 and TRBJ2-7, with D maybe TRBD1 (5 bases). The germline V gene encodes CDR1 MNHEY and CDR2 SMNVEV (reference sequence). This CDR3 is 14 amino acids long. V was cut by 5 bases and J by 3 bases, with 14 bases left in between. The CDR3 DNA is TGTGCCAGCAGTCCCGTTGACAGACTCTACGAGCAGTACTTC. Protein product: CASSPVDRLYEQYF.

This chain uses TRBV20-1 with TRBJ1-5; the D gene is possibly TRBD1 (6 bases). Between the trimmed V and J ends, which lost 1 base and 4 bases, there was a span of 11 bases. CDR1 and CDR2 from the germline V gene are DFQATT and SNEGSKA (reference sequence). The CDR3 extends over 14 amino acids. CDR3 sequence reads: CSARVGQLNQPQHF. CDR3 in DNA: TGCAGTGCTAGAGTCGGACAGTTAAATCAGCCCCAGCATTTT.

Ten or more counts support this clonotype. The chain uses TRBV6-5 and TRBJ2-1; 12 nucleotides match TRBD2. The CDR3 covers 17 residues. Losses at the gene ends were 2 bases for V and 6 bases for J; bases not matched to a gene: 8. Per germline, CDR1 MNHEY and CDR2 SVGAGI. The CDR3 sequence is CASSYHPTSGSGNEQFF. The CDR3 region has the DNA TGTGCCAGCAGTTACCACCCGACTAGCGGGAGCGGCAATGAGCAGTTCTTC.

This clonotype was seen ten or more times. The chain combines TRBV29-1 with TRBJ1-2, with 8 bases that match TRBD1. The trim removed 2 bases at V and 3 bases at J, leaving 5 bases unmatched. Germline V gene lookup returns CDR1 SQVTM and CDR2 ANQGSEA. The CDR3 is made up of 14 amino acids. CDR3 in DNA: TGCAGCGTTGAATTTGGGACAGGATACTATGGCTACACCTTC. Amino acids: CSVEFGTGYYGYTF.

The chain is built from TRBV7-9 and TRBJ2-2; 7 bases are shared with TRBD1. Per the germline V gene, CDR1 is SEHNR and CDR2 is FQNEAQ (reference sequence). The CDR3 runs 15 residues. With V trimmed by 5 bases and J by 4 bases, 7 bases remained unmatched. CDR3 loop: CASSLTGMGTGELFF. In nucleotides, the CDR3 is TGTGCCAGCAGCCTGACAGGGATGGGCACCGGGGAGCTGTTTTTT.

Note on this clonotype: One end of the junction is discordant with germline, which a read error may explain. The rearrangement links TRBV10-3 to TRBJ2-7, with D perhaps TRBD1 (6 bases). Looked up from germline, CDR1 is ENHRY and CDR2 is SYGVKD. This CDR3 contains 15 residues. The CDR3 DNA is TGTGCCAGCAGTTTCCGGGACACCGGTTCCTACGAGCAGTACTTC. It codes for CASSFRDTGSYEQYF.

This clonotype was counted between two and nine times. This CDR3 reads CASSEFDAGNTIYF. The CDR3 DNA is TGCGCCAGCAGTGAGTTTGACGCGGGAAACACCATATATTTT. The V and J genes are TRBV10-1 and TRBJ1-3; no clear D gene. Trimming left V 1 base short and J 4 bases short, with 8 bases between. Germline V gene data show CDR1 as WNHNN and CDR2 as SYGVQD (reference sequence). CDR3 length: 14 residues.

The chain uses TRBV7-9 and TRBJ2-7; 9 nucleotides match TRBD2. The length of the CDR3 is 15 residues. The germline CDR1 and CDR2 sequences are SEHNR and FQNEAQ (reference sequence). V lost 4 bases, J lost 0 bases, and 4 bases stayed unmatched. Written as DNA, the CDR3 is TGTGCCAGCAGCTCATCTAGCGGGAACTCCTACGAGCAGTACTTC. Amino acids: CASSSSSGNSYEQYF.

The rearrangement uses TRBV20-1 and TRBJ2-5, with 9 positions matching TRBD1. Germline-derived CDR1 and CDR2 are DFQATT and SNEGSKA (reference sequence). V lost 1 base, J lost 1 base, and 7 bases stayed unmatched. The CDR3 is 16 amino acids. CDR3 in DNA: TGCAGTGCTAGAGGGGGACAGGGCTCCACCCAAGAGACCCAGTACTTC. Its translation is CSARGGQGSTQETQYF.

This clonotype was seen only a few times. This chain links TRBV27 with TRBJ2-6; D not certain. CDR1 and CDR2 from the germline V gene are MNHEY and SMNVEV (reference sequence). CDR3 size: 15 residues. Between the trimmed V and J ends, which lost 3 bases and 1 base, there was a span of 7 bases. DNA for the CDR3: TGTGCCAGCAGTTTGGCCGGGTCTGGGGCCAACGTCCTGACTTTC. It codes for CASSLAGSGANVLTF.

V usage is TRBV24-1 and J usage is TRBJ2-1; weak D call: TRBD1 (6 bases). V lost 2 bases, J lost 4 bases, and 14 bases lay in between. The CDR3 runs 16 residues. Germline-derived CDR1 and CDR2 are KGHDR and SFDVKD. The chain's CDR3 is CATSDSRTVRYNEQFF. The CDR3 coding sequence is TGTGCCACCAGTGATTCTAGGACAGTCCGTTACAATGAGCAGTTCTTC.

This clonotype appeared many times. This chain joins TRBV2 and TRBJ2-5; D unclear. This CDR3 is 13 amino acids long. Trimming pared 2 bases from V and 5 bases from J, leaving 9 bases between. CDR1 is SNHLY, CDR2 FYNNEI, per germline. The CDR3 sequence is CASSERRQETQYF. The CDR3 nucleotides are TGTGCCAGCAGTGAACGGCGGCAGGAGACCCAGTACTTC. Combining the CDR3 with reference TRBV2 and TRBJ2-5 gives the whole variable domain EPEVTQTPSHQVTQMGQEVILRCVPISNHLYFYWYRQILGQKVEFLVSFYNNEISEKSEIFDDQFSVERPDGSNFTLKIRSTKLEDSAMYFCASSERRQETQYFGPGTRLLVL.